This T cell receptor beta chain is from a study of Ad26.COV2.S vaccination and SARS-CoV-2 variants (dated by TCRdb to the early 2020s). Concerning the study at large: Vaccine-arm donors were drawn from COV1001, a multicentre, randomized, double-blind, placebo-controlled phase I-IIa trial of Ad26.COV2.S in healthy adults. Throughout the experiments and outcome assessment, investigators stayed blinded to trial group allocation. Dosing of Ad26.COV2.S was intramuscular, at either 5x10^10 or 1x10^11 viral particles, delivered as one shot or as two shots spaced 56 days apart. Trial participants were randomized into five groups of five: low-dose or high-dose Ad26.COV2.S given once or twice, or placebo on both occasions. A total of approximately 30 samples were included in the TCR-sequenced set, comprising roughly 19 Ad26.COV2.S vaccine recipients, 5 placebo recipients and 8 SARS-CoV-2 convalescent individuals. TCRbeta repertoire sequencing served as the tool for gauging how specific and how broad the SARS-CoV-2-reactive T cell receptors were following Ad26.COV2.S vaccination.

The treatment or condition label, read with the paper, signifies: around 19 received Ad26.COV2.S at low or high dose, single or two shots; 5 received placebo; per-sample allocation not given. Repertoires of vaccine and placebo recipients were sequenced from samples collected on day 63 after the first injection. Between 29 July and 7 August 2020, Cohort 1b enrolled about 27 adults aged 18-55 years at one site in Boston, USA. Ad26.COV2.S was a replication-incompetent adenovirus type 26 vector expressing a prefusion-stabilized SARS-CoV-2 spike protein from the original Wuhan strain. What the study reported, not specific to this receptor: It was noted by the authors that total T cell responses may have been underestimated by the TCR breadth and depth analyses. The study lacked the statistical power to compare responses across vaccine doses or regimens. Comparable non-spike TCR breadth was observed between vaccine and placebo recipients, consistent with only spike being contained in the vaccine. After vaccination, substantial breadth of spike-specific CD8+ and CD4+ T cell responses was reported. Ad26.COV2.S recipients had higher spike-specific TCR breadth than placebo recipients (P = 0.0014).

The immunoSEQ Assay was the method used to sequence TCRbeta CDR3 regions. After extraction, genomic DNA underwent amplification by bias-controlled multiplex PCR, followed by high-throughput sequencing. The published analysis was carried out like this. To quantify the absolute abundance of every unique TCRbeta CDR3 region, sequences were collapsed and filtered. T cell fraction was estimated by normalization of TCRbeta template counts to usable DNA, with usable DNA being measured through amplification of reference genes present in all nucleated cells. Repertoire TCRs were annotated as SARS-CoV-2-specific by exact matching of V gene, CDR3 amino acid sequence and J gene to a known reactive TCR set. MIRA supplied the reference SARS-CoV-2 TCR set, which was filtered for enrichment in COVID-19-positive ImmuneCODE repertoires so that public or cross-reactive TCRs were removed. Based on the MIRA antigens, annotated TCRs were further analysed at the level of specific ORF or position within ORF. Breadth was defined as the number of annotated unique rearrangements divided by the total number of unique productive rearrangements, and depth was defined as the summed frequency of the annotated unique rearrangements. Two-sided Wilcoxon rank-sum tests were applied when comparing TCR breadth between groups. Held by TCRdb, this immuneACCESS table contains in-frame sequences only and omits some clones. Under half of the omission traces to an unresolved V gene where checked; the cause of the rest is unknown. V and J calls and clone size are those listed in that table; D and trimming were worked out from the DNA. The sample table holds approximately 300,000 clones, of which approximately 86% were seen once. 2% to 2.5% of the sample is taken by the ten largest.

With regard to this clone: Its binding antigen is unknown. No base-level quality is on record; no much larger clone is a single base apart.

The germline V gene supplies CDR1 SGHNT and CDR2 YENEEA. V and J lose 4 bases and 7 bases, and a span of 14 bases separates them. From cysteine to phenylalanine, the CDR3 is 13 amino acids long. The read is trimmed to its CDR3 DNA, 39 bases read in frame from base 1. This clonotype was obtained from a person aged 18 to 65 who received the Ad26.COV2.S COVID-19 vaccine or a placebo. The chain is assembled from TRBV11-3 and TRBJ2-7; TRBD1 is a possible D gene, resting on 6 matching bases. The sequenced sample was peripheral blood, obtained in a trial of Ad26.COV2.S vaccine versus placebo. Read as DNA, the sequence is TGTGCCAGCAGCTGGGGGCAGCTCCGTGAGCAGTACTTC. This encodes CASSWGQLREQYF.